The T cell receptor (beta chain) under discussion was sequenced for a study of shared clonotypes between healthy human individuals. Looked up from germline, CDR1 is SNHLY and CDR2 is FYNNEI. With V trimmed by 6 bases and J by 6 bases, 3 bases remained unmatched. The CDR3 totals 13 residues. Splitting of each subset's genomic DNA was done evenly across several immunoSEQ plates. Clones were read by immunoSEQ multiplex PCR, and TCRdb kept only the in-frame ones, dropping some. This repertoire shows around 2.5 million clones, 93% found once; its top ten account for around 0.37%. Findings of the study overall: Clonotype sharing among donors likely depends on sequencing depth.

CD4+ cell separation produced CD45RA+ naive and CD45RA-negative memory subsets. Worth noting for this clone: Its antigen is undetermined. Other DNA sequences in this specimen translate into the identical CDR3.

The clonotype comes from a man in his late teens or twenties in good health. Some clones in this sample may be carry-over from other donors' samples. The V gene is TRBV2, the J gene TRBJ2-2, with 8 bases fitting TRBD2. The sample consisted of naive CD4+ T cells from PBMCs. Subset described: CD45RA+ positively selected. The CDR3 DNA is TGTGCCAGCAGCGGGAGGGCCGCCGGGGAGCTGTTTTTT. Translating it yields CASSGRAAGELFF.